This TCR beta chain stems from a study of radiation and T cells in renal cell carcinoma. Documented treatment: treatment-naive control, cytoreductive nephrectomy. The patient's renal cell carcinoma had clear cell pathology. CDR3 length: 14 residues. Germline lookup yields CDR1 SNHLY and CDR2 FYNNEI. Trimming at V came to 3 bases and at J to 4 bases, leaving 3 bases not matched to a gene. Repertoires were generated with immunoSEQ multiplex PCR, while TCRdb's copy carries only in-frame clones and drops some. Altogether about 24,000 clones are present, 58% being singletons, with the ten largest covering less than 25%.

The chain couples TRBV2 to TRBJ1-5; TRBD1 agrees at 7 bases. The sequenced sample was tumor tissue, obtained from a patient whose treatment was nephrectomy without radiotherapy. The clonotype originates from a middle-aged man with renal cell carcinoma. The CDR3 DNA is TGTGCCAGCAGTGACCACAGGGGTAATCAGCCCCAGCATTTT. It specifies CASSDHRGNQPQHF.